This T cell receptor beta chain originates from a study of blood T cell repertoires in COVID-19. To note about this clone: Other DNA sequences in the same sample also yield this CDR3.

Study processing details: Reference gene primer amplification gave nucleated cell count estimates. Assay used: immunoSEQ multiplex PCR; TCRdb lists only in-frame clones, some missing. Clone size and the V and J calls come from that table; the DNA yielded D and trimming. The data show about 90,000 clones, approximately 90% seen once. The origin of this receptor is a human donor with active COVID-19. The donor label of this sample is uncertain. The sequencing sample was made of peripheral blood.

CDR3 in amino acids: CASSVTDSGNTIYF. The DNA for the CDR3 is TGTGCCAGCAGCGTAACAGATTCGGGAAACACCATATATTTT. The V gene is TRBV9, the J gene TRBJ1-3; D remains unclear. The CDR3 runs 14 residues. V was cut by 1 base and J by 4 bases, with 9 bases left in between. CDR1 is SGDLS and CDR2 is YYNGEE in the germline V gene.